This entry is about one T cell receptor (beta chain). Its target is not known. CDR3 length equals 15 residues. V was clipped by 6 bases and J by 3 bases, with 18 bases between them. CDR1 MNHEY and CDR2 SMNVEV come from the germline V gene (reference sequence). CD8 cells regarded as naive lacked CD45RO, were positively chosen for CCR7, and omitted terminally differentiated effector memory CD45RA+ cells. The sample comes from a study of shared clonotypes between healthy human individuals. Study-wide findings and caveats: Clonotype sharing levels among donors were expected to vary with sequencing depth. The diversity represented, both genetic and in exposure history, was limited by few donors.

Per the authors' pipeline: Junction-only sequences without quality scores were provided by ImmunoSEQ, so filtering was different. Measured with immunoSEQ multiplex PCR; TCRdb has only the in-frame clones, and not every one. That table is the source of V, J and clone size, and D and trimming were worked out from the DNA. This sample carries roughly 2,000,000 clones, just over 90% of them seen once, and the ten largest clones take approximately 1.7%. This clonotype originated in a man younger than 35 in good health. Some clones in this sample may be carry-over from other donors' samples. The rearrangement links TRBV27 to TRBJ2-7, with TRBD2 as a possible D gene (7 bases). The source material was naive CD8+ T cells from PBMCs. CDR3 in amino acids: CASSPRREGGYEQYF. The CDR3 DNA is TGTGCCAGCAGCCCCAGGAGGGAGGGGGGCTACGAGCAGTACTTC.